This T cell receptor (beta chain) stems from a study of cytomegalovirus exposure and HLA in healthy donors. Study-level points and caveats: Several top significant clusters appeared, in a later analysis, to be linked to common viral pathogens.

13 Jbeta primers and 60 Vbeta primers were used for the PCR. Using immunoSEQ multiplex PCR, the repertoire was profiled, and TCRdb retains in-frame clones only, with some absent. Among around 71,000 clones listed, 60% to 75% were seen once. Trimming removed 3 bases at V and 0 bases at J, with 11 bases between. The CDR3 loop spans 15 amino acids. CDR1 and CDR2 from the germline V gene are SGHRS and YFSETQ. In regard to this clone: Its matching antigen is unknown.

The clonotype was recovered from a male donor in good health and CMV-seropositive. Material for sequencing was PBMCs. The chain carries TRBV5-1 and TRBJ2-3; D unresolved. The CDR3 loop reads CASSSDGFSTDTQYF. Here the CDR3 DNA reads TGCGCCAGCAGCTCCGACGGGTTCAGCACAGATACGCAGTATTTT.